One T cell receptor beta chain is described in this entry. Its specificity is not known. The source of the sample is a study of CD8+ T cells in alopecia areata. The germline gives CDR1 SQVTM, CDR2 ANQGSEA. The ends were cut back, 7 bases at V and 6 bases at J, with 18 bases in the middle. CDR3 size: 14 residues. General study results and limits: Both scalp clonality and the expanded CD8+ clones among the top 100 showed a significant decrease with tofacitinib. Scalp repertoires also include resident alphabeta T cells from normal skin.

Treatment given: oral pan-JAK inhibitor, 5-10 mg twice daily. Reverse transcribed after extraction, RNA yielded cDNA as the sequencing template. TCRdb keeps only in-frame clones here, not all; method: immunoSEQ multiplex PCR. The table records 210,000 or so clones, approximately 65% of them present only once. The sample consisted of CD4+ T cells sorted from blood, taken around week 44, from a patient treated with tofacitinib. V and J are TRBV29-1 and TRBJ2-2; either TRBD1 or TRBD2 may fit D (6 bases each). This clonotype originated in a human donor with alopecia areata. This CDR3 reads CSGGAGNPAGELFF. The CDR3 DNA follows: TGCAGCGGGGGGGCAGGGAACCCTGCCGGGGAGCTGTTTTTT.